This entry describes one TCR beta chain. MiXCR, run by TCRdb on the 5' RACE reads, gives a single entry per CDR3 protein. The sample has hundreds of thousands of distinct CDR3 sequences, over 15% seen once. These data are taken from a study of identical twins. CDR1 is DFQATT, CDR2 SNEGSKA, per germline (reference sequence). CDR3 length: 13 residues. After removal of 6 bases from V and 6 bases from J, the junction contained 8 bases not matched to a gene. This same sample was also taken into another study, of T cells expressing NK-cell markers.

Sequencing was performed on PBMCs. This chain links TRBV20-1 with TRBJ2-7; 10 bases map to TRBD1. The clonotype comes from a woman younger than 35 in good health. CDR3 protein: CSAKRDRGIEQYF. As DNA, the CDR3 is TGCAGTGCAAAAAGGGACAGGGGAATCGAGCAGTACTTC.